This T cell receptor beta chain was captured by sequencing in a study of blood T cell repertoires in COVID-19. Original processing notes: Using reference gene primer amplification, nucleated cell counts were estimated. Measured with immunoSEQ multiplex PCR; TCRdb has only the in-frame clones, and not every one. That table gives V, J and clone size, and the DNA gave D and trimming. The sample consists of almost 400,000 clones, roughly 89% of them appearing once. The study recruited people aged about 18 to 89 years across roughly 23 US areas. Germline trimming cut 4 bases from V and 15 bases from J; bases unmatched to any gene: 10. Per germline, CDR1 SGHRS and CDR2 YFSETQ. CDR3 length: 14 amino acids.

Sequencing used PBMCs or T cells enriched from blood (not recorded which). The J gene is TRBJ2-1, the V gene TRBV5-1; 13 nucleotides match TRBD2. This TCR was sampled from a woman in her 30s who had recovered from COVID-19. CDR3 sequence reads: CASSPGLAGDLWFF. The CDR3 coding sequence is TGCGCCAGCAGCCCCGGACTAGCGGGAGATTTGTGGTTCTTC.